This T cell receptor beta chain was obtained from a study of blood T cells in healthy people across ages. This clonotype was found a few times. Primed by a sample-barcoded 5' primer and a J-beta primer mix, a second PCR proceeded for about 6 to 12 cycles. TCRdb passed the 5' RACE reads through MiXCR, listing each CDR3 protein once. The sample has about 560,000 distinct CDR3 sequences, 27% seen once. CDR3 size: 15 residues. From germline, CDR1 is SGHVS and CDR2 FQNEAQ. V was clipped by 3 bases and J by 8 bases, with 14 bases between them. These records were also assigned to another study, of T cells of mothers and their children.

This sequence joins TRBV7-8 and TRBJ1-6; possible D gene TRBD1, 6 bases. This receptor was taken from a boy between 2 and 10 years old in good health. What was sequenced was blood. DNA for the CDR3: TGTGCCAGCAGCTTTTCAACAGGGAGGGATTCACCCCTCCACTTT. Amino acids: CASSFSTGRDSPLHF.